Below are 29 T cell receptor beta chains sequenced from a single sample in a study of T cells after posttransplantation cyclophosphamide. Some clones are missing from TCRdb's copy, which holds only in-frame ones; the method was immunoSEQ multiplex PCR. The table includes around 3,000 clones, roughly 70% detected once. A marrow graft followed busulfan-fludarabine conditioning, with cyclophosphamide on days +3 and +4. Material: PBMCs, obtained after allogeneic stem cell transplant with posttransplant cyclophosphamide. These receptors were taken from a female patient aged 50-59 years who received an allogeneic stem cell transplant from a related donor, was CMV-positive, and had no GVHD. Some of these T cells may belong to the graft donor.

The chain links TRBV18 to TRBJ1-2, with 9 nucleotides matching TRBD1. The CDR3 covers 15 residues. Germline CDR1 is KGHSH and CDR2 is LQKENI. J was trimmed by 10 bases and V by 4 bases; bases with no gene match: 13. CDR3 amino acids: CASSLGAGTGFYYTF. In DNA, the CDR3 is TGTGCCAGCTCACTCGGCGCCGGGACAGGGTTTTACTACACCTTC.

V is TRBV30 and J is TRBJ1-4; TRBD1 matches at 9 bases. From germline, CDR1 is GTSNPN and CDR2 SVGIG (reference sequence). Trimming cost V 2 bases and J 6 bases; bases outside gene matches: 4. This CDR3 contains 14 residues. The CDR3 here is CAWSPGQGYEKLFF. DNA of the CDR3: TGTGCCTGGAGTCCGGGACAGGGATATGAAAAACTGTTTTTT.

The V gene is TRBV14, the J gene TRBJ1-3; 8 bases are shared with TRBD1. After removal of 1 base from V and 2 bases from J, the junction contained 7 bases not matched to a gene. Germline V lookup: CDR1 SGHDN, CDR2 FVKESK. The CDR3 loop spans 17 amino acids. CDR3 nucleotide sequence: TGTGCCAGCAGCCAAGTAACAGGGGGTCTGGCTGGAAACACCATATATTTT. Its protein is CASSQVTGGLAGNTIYF.

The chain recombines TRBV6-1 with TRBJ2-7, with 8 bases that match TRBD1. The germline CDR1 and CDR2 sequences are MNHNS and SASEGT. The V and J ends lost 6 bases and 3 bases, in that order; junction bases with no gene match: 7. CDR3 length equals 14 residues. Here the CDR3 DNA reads TGTGCCAGCAGGGCAGGGGGCGGTAACTACGAGCAGTACTTC. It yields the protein CASRAGGGNYEQYF.

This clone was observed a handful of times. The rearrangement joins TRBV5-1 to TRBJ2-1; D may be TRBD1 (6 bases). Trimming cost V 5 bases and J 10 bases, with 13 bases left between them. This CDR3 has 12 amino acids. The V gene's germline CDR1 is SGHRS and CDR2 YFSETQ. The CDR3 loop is CASRTPGQEQFF. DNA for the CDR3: TGCGCCAGCAGGACCCCTGGACAGGAGCAGTTCTTC. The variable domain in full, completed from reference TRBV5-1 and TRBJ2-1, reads KAGVTQTPRYLIKTRGQQVTLSCSPISGHRSVSWYQQTPGQGLQFLFEYFSETQRNKGNFPGRFSGRQFSNSRSEMNVSTLELGDSALYLCASRTPGQEQFFGPGTRLTVL.

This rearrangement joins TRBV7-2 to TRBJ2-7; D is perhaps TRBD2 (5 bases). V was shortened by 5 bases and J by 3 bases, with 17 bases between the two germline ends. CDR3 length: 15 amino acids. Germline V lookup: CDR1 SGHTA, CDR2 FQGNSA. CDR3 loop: CASSKYGGGDYEQYF. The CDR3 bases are TGTGCCAGCAGCAAATACGGAGGTGGAGACTACGAGCAGTACTTC.

The CDR3 protein is CASRMGLAGASSYNEQFF. CDR3 in DNA: TGTGCCAGCAGGATGGGACTAGCGGGGGCGAGCTCCTACAATGAGCAGTTCTTC. The chain recombines TRBV5-8 with TRBJ2-1, with 14 positions matching TRBD2. The V and J ends lost 5 bases and 0 bases, in that order; junction bases with no gene match: 7. CDR3 length: 18 residues. The germline CDR1 and CDR2 sequences are SGHTS and YDEGEE. Variable domain in full (rest from reference TRBV5-8 and TRBJ2-1): EAGVTQSPTHLIKTRGQQATLRCSPISGHTSVYWYQQALGLGLQFLLWYDEGEERNRGNFPPRFSGRQFPNYSSELNVNALELEDSALYLCASRMGLAGASSYNEQFFGPGTRLTVL.

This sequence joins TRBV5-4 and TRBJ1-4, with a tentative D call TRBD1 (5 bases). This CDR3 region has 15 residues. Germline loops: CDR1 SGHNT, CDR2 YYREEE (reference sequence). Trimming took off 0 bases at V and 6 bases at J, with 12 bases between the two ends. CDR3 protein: CASSLAGQGYEKLFF. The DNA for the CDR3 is TGTGCCAGCAGCTTGGCCGGGCAGGGTTATGAAAAACTGTTTTTT. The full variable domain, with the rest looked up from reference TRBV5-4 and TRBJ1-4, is ETGVTQSPTHLIKTRGQQVTLRCSSQSGHNTVSWYQQALGQGPQFIFQYYREEENGRGNFPPRFSGLQFPNYSSELNVNALELDDSALYLCASSLAGQGYEKLFFGSGTQLSVL.

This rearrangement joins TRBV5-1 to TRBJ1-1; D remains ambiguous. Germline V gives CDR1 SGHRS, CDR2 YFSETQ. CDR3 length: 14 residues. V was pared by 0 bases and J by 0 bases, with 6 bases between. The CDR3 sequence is CASSLGGMNTEAFF. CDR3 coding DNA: TGCGCCAGCAGCTTGGGAGGTATGAACACTGAAGCTTTCTTT.

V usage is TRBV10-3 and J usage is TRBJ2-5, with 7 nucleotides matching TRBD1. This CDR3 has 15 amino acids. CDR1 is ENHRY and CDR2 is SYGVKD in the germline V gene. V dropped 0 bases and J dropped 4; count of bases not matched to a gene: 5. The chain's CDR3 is CAISESETGRETQYF. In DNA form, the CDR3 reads TGTGCCATCAGTGAGTCGGAGACAGGGAGAGAGACCCAGTACTTC.

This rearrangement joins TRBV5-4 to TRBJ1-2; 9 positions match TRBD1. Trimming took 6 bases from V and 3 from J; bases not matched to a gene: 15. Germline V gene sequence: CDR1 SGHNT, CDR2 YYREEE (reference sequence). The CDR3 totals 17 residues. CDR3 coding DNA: TGTGCCAGCAACCGGGACAGGGACTCAGGGTCGTACTATGGCTACACCTTC. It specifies CASNRDRDSGSYYGYTF.

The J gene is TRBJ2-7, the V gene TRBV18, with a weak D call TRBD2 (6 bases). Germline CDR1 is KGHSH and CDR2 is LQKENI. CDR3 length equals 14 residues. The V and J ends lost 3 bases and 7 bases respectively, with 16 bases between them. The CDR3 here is CASSPSGGAREQYF. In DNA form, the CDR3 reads TGTGCCAGCTCACCCTCGGGCGGGGCAAGGGAGCAGTACTTC.

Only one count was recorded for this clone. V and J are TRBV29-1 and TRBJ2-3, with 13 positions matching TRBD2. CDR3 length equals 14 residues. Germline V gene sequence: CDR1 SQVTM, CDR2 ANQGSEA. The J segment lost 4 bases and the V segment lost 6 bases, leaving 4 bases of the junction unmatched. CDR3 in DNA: TGCAGCGTCCAACTAGCGGGAGGGTCAGATACGCAGTATTTT. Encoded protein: CSVQLAGGSDTQYF.

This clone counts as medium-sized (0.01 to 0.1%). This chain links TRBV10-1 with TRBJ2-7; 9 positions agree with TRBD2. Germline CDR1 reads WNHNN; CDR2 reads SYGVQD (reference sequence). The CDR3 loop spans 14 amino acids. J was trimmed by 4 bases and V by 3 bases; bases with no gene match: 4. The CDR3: CASSDPAGGYEQYF. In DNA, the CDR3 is TGCGCCAGCAGTGATCCAGCGGGGGGTTACGAGCAGTACTTC.

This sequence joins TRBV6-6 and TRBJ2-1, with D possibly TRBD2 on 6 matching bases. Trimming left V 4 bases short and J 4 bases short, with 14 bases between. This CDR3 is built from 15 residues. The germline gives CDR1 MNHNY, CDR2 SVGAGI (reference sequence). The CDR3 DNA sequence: TGTGCCAGCAGTTCCCTAACGGGAGCGTACAATGAGCAGTTCTTC. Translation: CASSSLTGAYNEQFF.

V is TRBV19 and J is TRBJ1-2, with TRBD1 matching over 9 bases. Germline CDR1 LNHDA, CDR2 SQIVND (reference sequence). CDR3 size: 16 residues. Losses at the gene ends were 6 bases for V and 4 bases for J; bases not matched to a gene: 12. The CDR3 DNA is TGTGCCAGTAGCCCGACAGGGGGGGCCTCAGGCTATGGCTACACCTTC. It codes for CASSPTGGASGYGYTF.

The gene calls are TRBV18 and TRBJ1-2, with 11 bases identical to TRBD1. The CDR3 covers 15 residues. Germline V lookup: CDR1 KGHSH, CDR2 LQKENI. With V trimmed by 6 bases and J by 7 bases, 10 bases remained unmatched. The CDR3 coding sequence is TGTGCCAGCTCCCTAGGACAGGGGGCGACTAGTGGCTACACCTTC. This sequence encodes CASSLGQGATSGYTF.

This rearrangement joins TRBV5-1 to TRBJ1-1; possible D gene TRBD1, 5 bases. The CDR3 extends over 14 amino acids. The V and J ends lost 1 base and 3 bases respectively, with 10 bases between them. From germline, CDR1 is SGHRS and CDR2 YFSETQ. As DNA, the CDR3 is TGCGCCAGCAGCTTGTACCCGGGGGACACTGAAGCTTTCTTT. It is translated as CASSLYPGDTEAFF.

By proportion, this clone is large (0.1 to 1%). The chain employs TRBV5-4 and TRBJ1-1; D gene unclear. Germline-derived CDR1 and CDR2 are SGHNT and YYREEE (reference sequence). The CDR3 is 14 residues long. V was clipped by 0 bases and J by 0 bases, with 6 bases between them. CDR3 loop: CASSLDSLNTEAFF. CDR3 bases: TGTGCCAGCAGCTTGGACAGTTTGAACACTGAAGCTTTCTTT.

The DNA of the CDR3 is TGCGCCAGCAGTGAGGTCGTGGCCGCTGGGGCCAACGTCCTGACTTTC. Encoded protein: CASSEVVAAGANVLTF. The V call is TRBV10-2, the J call TRBJ2-6; D is unresolved. CDR1 is WSHSY, CDR2 SAAADI, per germline. This CDR3 is built from 16 residues. Trimming stripped 2 bases from V and 2 bases from J, with 10 bases between.

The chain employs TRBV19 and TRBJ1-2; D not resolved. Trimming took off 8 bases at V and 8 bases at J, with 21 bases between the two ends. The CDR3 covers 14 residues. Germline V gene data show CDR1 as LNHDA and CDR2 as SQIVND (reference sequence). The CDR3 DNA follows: TGTGCCAGTTACGACGGAGGGAGACTCATGGGCTACACCTTC. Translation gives CASYDGGRLMGYTF.

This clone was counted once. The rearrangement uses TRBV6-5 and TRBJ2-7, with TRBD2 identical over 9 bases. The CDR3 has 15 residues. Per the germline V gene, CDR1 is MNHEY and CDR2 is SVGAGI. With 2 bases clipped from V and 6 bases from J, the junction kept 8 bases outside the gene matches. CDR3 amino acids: CASSYGAGGDREQYF. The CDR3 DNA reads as TGTGCCAGCAGTTACGGGGCGGGAGGGGATCGCGAGCAGTACTTC.

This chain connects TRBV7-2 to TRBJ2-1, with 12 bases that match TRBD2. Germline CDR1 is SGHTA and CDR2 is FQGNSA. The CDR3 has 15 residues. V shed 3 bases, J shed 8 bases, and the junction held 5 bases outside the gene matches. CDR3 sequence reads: CASSLASGGAHEQFF. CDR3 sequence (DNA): TGTGCCAGCAGCTTGGCTAGCGGGGGGGCCCATGAGCAGTTCTTC.

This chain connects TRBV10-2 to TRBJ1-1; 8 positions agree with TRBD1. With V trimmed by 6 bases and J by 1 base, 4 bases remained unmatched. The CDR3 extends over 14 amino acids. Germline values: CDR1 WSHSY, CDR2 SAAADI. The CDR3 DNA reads TGCGCCAGCAGGGCCGGGACAGGGAACACTGAAGCTTTCTTT. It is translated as CASRAGTGNTEAFF.

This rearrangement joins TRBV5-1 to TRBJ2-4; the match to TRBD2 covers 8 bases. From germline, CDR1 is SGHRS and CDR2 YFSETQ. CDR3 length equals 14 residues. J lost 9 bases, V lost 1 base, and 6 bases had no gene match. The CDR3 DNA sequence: TGCGCCAGCAGCTTGTCGGGGGGGGAGGGCATTCAGTACTTC. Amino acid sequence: CASSLSGGEGIQYF.

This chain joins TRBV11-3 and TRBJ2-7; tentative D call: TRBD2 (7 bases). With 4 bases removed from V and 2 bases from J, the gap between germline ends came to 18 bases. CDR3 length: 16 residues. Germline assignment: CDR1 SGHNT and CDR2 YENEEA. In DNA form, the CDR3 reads TGTGCCAGCAGCTCAGGAGGGGGGGGGACGACCTACGAGCAGTACTTC. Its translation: CASSSGGGGTTYEQYF.

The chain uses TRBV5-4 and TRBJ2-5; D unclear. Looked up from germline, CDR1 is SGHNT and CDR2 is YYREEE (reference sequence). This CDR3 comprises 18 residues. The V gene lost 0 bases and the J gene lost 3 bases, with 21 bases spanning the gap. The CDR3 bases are TGTGCCAGCAGCTTGGCCACCGACACGTTCCCCAGTAAAGAGACCCAGTACTTC. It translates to CASSLATDTFPSKETQYF.

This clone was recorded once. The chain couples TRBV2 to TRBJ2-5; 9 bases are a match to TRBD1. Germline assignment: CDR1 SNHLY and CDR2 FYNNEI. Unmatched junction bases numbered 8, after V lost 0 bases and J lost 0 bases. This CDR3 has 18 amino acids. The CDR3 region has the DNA TGTGCCAGCAGTGAAGCGACCAACAGGGGGCTAAACCAAGAGACCCAGTACTTC. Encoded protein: CASSEATNRGLNQETQYF.

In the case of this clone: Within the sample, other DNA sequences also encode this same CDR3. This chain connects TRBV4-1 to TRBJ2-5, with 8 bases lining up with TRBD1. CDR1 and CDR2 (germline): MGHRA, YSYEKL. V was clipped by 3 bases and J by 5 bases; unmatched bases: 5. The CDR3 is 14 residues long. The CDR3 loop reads CASSQRQGQETQYF. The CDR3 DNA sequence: TGCGCCAGCAGCCAGCGACAGGGGCAGGAGACCCAGTACTTC.